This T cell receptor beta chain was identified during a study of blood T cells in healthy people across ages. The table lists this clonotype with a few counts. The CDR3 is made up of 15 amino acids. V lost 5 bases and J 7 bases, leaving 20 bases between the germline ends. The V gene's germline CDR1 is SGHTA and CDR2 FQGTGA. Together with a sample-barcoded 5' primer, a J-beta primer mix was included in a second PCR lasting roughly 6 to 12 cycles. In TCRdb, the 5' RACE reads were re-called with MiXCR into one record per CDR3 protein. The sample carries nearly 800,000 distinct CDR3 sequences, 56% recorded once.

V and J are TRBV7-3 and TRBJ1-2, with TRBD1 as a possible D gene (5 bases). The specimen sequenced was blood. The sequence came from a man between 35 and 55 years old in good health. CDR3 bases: TGTGCCAGCAGCGAAACAACATCAGGGATGAGTGGCTACACCTTC. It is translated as CASSETTSGMSGYTF. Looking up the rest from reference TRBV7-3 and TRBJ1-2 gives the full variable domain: GAGVSQTPSNKVTEKGKYVELRCDPISGHTALYWYRQSLGQGPEFLIYFQGTGAADDSGLPNDRFFAVRPEGSVSTLKIQRTERGDSAVYLCASSETTSGMSGYTFGSGTRLTVV.